The T cell receptor beta chain described here comes from a study of a mutant IDH1 vaccine in newly diagnosed glioma. Study overall: Treatment recipients were approximately 62% male and roughly 38% female, and their mean age was roughly 44 years.

The sample's time point: baseline, week 1 (first vaccination visit). Specified treatment: pre-vaccination baseline after standard-of-care therapy. The assay was immunoSEQ multiplex PCR, and TCRdb's table has in-frame clones only and misses some. The repertoire holds 30,000 to 40,000 clones, 80% to 95% seen once, with approximately 20% in the top ten. Germline V gives CDR1 SGHNT, CDR2 YYREEE (reference sequence). There are 15 residues in the CDR3. The junction had 3 bases not matched to a gene; V was cut back by 2 bases and J by 1 base. The sequence was obtained from a man between 18 and 29 years old with glioma. This specimen was PBMCs, taken from a glioma patient treated with radiotherapy, temozolomide or both. The rearrangement links TRBV5-4 to TRBJ2-1; TRBD1 matches 7 bases. The CDR3 reads CASSFDRASYNEQFF. The CDR3 DNA reads TGTGCCAGCAGCTTTGACAGGGCATCCTACAATGAGCAGTTCTTC.